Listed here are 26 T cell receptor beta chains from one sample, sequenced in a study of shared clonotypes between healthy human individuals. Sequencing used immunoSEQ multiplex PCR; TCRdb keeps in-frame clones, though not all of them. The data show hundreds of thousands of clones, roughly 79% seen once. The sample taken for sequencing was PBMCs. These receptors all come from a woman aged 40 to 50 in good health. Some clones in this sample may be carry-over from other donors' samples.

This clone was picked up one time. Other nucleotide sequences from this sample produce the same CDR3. Here the CDR3 reads CAWTGDSYEQYF. The CDR3 nucleotides are TGTGCCTGGACGGGCGACTCCTACGAGCAGTACTTC. The genes are TRBV30 and TRBJ2-7; D is undetermined. Trimming removed 4 bases at V and 0 bases at J, with 7 bases between. The CDR3 has 12 amino acids. Germline CDR1 reads GTSNPN; CDR2 reads SVGIG (reference sequence).

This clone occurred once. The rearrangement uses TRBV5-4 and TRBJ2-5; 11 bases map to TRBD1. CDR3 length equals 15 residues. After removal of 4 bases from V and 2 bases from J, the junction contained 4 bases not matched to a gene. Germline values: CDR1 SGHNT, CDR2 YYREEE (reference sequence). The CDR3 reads CASSRDRGTQETQYF. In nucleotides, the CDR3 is TGTGCCAGCAGCCGGGACAGGGGGACACAAGAGACCCAGTACTTC.

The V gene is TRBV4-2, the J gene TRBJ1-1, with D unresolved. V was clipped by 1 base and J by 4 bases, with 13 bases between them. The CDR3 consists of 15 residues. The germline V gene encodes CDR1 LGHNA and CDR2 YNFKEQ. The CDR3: CASSQVSGRVTEAFF. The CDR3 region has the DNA TGTGCCAGCAGCCAAGTTTCCGGGAGGGTCACTGAAGCTTTCTTT.

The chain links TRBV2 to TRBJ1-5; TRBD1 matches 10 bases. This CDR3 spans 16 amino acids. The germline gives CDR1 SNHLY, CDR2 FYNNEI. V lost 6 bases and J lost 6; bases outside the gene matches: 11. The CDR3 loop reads CASRTYLGQGGQPQHF. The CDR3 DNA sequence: TGTGCCAGCAGGACGTACCTTGGACAGGGGGGTCAGCCCCAGCATTTT.

The CDR3 DNA sequence: TGTGCCAGCAGCTTCGATAGCGGGAGCCTTGGGGATACGCAGTATTTT. Its translation: CASSFDSGSLGDTQYF. This chain uses TRBV7-9 with TRBJ2-3; 9 nucleotides match TRBD2. Germline assignment: CDR1 SEHNR and CDR2 FQNEAQ (reference sequence). The V and J ends lost 3 bases and 6 bases, in that order; junction bases with no gene match: 10. This CDR3 contains 16 residues. The full variable domain, with the rest looked up from reference TRBV7-9 and TRBJ2-3, is DTGVSQNPRHKITKRGQNVTFRCDPISEHNRLYWYRQTLGQGPEFLTYFQNEAQLEKSRLLSDRFSAERPKGSFSTLEIQRTEQGDSAMYLCASSFDSGSLGDTQYFGPGTRLTVL.

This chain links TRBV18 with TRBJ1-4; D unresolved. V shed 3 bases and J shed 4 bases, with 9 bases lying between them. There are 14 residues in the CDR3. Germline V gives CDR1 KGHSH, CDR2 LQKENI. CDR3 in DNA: TGTGCCAGCTCACCGGGGTTCCATAATGAAAAACTGTTTTTT. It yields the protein CASSPGFHNEKLFF.

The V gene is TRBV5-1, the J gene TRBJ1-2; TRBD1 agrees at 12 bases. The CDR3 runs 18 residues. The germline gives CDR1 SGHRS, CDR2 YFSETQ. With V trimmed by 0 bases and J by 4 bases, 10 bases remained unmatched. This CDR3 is CASSLAPGQGARSYGYTF. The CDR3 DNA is TGCGCCAGCAGCTTGGCGCCGGGACAGGGGGCGCGAAGCTATGGCTACACCTTC.

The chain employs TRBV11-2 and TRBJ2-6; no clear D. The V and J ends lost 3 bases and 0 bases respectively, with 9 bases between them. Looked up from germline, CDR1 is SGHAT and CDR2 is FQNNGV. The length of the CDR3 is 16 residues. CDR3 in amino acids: CASSFSYGSGANVLTF. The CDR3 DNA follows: TGTGCCAGCAGCTTTTCCTACGGCTCTGGGGCCAACGTCCTGACTTTC. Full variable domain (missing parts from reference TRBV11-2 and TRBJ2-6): EAGVAQSPRYKIIEKRQSVAFWCNPISGHATLYWYQQILGQGPKLLIQFQNNGVVDDSQLPKDRFSAERLKGVDSTLKIQPAKLEDSAVYLCASSFSYGSGANVLTFGAGSRLTVL.

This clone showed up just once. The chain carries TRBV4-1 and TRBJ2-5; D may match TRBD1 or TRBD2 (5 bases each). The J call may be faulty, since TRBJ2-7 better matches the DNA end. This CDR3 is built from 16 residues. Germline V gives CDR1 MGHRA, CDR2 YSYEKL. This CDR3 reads CASSQEAVAGYYEQYF. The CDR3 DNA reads TGCGCCAGCAGCCAAGAAGCGGTGGCAGGGTACTACGAGCAGTACTTC.

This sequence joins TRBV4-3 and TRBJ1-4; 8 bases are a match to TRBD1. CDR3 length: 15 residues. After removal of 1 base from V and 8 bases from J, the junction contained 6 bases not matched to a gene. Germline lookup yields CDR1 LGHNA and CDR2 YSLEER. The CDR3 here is CASSQGQGRVEKLFF. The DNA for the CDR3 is TGCGCCAGCAGCCAAGGACAGGGGCGGGTGGAAAAACTGTTTTTT.

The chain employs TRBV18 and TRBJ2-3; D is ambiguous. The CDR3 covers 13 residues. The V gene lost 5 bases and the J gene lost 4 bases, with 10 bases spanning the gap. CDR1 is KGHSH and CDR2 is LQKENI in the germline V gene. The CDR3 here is CASSSHLADTQYF. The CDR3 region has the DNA TGTGCCAGCTCATCTCACCTAGCAGATACGCAGTATTTT.

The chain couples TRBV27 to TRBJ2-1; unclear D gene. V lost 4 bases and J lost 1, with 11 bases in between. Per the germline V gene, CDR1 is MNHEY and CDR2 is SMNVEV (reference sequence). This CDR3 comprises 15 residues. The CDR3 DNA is TGTGCCAGCAGTTCTCCCACTGCTTCCTACAATGAGCAGTTCTTC. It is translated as CASSSPTASYNEQFF.

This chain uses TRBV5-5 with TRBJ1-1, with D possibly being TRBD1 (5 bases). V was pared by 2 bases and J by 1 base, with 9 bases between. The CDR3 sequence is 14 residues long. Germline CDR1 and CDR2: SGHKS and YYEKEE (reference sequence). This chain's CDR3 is CASSFGRGNTEAFF. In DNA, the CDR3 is TGTGCCAGCAGCTTCGGAAGGGGGAACACTGAAGCTTTCTTT.

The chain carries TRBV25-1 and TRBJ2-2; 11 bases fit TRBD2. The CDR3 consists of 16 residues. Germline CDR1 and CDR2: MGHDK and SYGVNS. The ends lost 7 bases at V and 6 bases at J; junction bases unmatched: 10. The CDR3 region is CASTPRTSGYAGELFF. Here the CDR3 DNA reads TGTGCCAGCACCCCGAGGACTAGCGGGTACGCCGGGGAGCTGTTTTTT.

This CDR3 reads CASSSVGGANVLTF. The CDR3 DNA follows: TGTGCCAGCAGTTCCGTCGGGGGGGCCAACGTCCTGACTTTC. The chain couples TRBV6-5 to TRBJ2-6; no reliable D call. The CDR3 is 14 residues long. Germline V gives CDR1 MNHEY, CDR2 SVGAGI. Trimming took off 4 bases at V and 4 bases at J, with 8 bases between the two ends.

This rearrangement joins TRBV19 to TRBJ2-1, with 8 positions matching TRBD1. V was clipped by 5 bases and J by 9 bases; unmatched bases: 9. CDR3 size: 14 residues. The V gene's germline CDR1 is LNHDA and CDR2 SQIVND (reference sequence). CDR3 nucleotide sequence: TGTGCCAGTAGTGTAACAGGGGGACGGGGTGAGCAGTTCTTC. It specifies CASSVTGGRGEQFF.

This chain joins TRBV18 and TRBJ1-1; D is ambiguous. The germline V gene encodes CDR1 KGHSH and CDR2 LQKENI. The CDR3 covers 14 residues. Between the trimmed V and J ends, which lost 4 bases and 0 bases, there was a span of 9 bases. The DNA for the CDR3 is TGTGCCAGCTCACAGGGAAGGATGAACACTGAAGCTTTCTTT. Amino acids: CASSQGRMNTEAFF.

CDR3 sequence reads: CASSLRADRGEAFF. The CDR3 bases are TGTGCCAGCAGCTTAAGGGCCGACCGGGGCGAAGCTTTCTTT. The J gene is TRBJ1-1, the V gene TRBV7-6; weak D call: TRBD1 (5 bases). The CDR3 consists of 14 residues. Germline lookup yields CDR1 SGHVS and CDR2 FNYEAQ. Trimming took off 2 bases at V and 8 bases at J, with 15 bases between the two ends.

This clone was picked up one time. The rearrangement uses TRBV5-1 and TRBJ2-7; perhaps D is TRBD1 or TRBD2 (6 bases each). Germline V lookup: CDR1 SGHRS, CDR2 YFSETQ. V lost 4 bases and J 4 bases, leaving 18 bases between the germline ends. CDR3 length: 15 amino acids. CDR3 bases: TGCGCCAGCAGCCCGGGGGCGGGATTGGAATACGAGCAGTACTTC. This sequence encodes CASSPGAGLEYEQYF.

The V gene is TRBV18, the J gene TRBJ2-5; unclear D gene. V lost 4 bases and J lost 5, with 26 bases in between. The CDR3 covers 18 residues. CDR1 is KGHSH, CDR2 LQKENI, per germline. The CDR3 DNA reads TGTGCCAGCTCACTCCCCACTGCAAGACTTGGGGTCCGGGAGACCCAGTACTTC. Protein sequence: CASSLPTARLGVRETQYF.

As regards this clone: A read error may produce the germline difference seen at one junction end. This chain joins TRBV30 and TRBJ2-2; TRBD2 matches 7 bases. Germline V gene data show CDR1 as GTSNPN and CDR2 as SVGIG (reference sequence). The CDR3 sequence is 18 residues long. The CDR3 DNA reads TGTGCCTGGAGCCAGATCCGAATGGGCGGGAGTAAGGCCGGGGAGCTGCTTTTT. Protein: CAWSQIRMGGSKAGELLF.

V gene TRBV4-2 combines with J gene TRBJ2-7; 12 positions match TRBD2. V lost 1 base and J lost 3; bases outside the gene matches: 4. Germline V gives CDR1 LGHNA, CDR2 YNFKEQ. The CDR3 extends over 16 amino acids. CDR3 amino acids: CASSQGLAGVSYEQYF. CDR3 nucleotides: TGTGCCAGCAGCCAAGGACTAGCGGGAGTCAGCTACGAGCAGTACTTC.

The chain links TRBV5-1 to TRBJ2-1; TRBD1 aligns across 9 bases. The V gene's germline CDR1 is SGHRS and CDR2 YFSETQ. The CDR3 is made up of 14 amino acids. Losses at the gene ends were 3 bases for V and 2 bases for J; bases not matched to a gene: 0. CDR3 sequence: CASSWDRAYNEQFF. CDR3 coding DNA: TGCGCCAGCAGCTGGGACAGGGCCTACAATGAGCAGTTCTTC. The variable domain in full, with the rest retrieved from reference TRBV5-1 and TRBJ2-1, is KAGVTQTPRYLIKTRGQQVTLSCSPISGHRSVSWYQQTPGQGLQFLFEYFSETQRNKGNFPGRFSGRQFSNSRSEMNVSTLELGDSALYLCASSWDRAYNEQFFGPGTRLTVL.

This CDR3 reads CASRDSRQAYEQYF. CDR3 coding DNA: TGTGCCAGCAGGGACTCCAGACAAGCCTACGAGCAGTACTTC. The rearrangement uses TRBV28 and TRBJ2-7; tentatively, D is TRBD2 (5 bases). The CDR3 runs 14 residues. The germline V gene encodes CDR1 MDHEN and CDR2 SYDVKM. V lost 6 bases and J 2 bases, leaving 14 bases between the germline ends.

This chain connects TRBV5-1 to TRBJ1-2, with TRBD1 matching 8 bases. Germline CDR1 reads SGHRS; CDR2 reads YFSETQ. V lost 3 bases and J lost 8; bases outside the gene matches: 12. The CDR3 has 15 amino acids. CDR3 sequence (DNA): TGCGCCAGCAGCTCAGCCCGGGACAGGAGGGGGGGCTACACCTTC. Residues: CASSSARDRRGGYTF.

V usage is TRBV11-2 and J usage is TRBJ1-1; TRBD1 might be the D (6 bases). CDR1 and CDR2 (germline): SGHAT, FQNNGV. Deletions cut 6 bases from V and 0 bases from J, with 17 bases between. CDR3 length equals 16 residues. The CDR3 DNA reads TGTGCCAGCAGGGAGCTTGCTGGGGGCCTGAACACTGAAGCTTTCTTT. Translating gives CASRELAGGLNTEAFF.